The T cell receptor (beta chain) described here comes from a study of T-cell reconstitution after alpha-beta-depleted transplantation in children (dated by TCRdb to the mid-2010s). A note on the overall study: T-cell immune reconstitution after TCRalphabeta/CD19-depleted allogeneic hematopoietic cell transplantation in children was quantitatively tracked in the study by means of TCR repertoire profiling. Broader findings and caveats from the paper: The frequencies of hyperexpanded clones fell over the following months, and after one year, T-cell counts and TCRbeta diversity were mostly attributed to newly produced T cells. In some patients, the high TCRbeta diversity seen at day 60 was put down to recipient T cells and intrathymic progenitors that had survived conditioning. The apparently early alphabetaT-cell count recovery about two months after transplant was reportedly dependent on only several hundred rapidly expanded clones derived from non-depleted graft cells.

The library was produced with PCR. TCRdb records Illumina HiSeq 2500 as the sequencer. Molecular barcoding was employed in the preparation of TCR libraries, with unique molecular identifiers being used to normalize TCRbeta repertoire quantification. Using fastp trimming at Q25 and MiXCR clonotype assembly, TCRdb reanalyzed the public sequencing data and kept in-frame beta chains. Every CDR3 protein is listed once, alongside the most common genes and DNA of its rows. The sample table holds over 400,000 distinct CDR3 sequences, of which around 46% were seen once. The ten largest clones take up approximately 30% of the sample. In the paper's terms, the treatment or condition label means: allogeneic hematopoietic cell transplantation with graft depleted of TCRalphabeta T cells and CD19 B cells. TCRalphabeta/CD19-depleted allogeneic hematopoietic cell grafts were given to the transplant recipients, all of whom were children.

About this clonotype: The antigen this receptor binds is unknown. Base qualities are missing; no much larger clone stands one base away.

Including cysteine and phenylalanine, the CDR3 has 12 amino acids. The read is trimmed to its CDR3 DNA, 36 bases read in frame from base 1. V loses 3 bases of germline sequence and J loses 5 bases, and the interval between the two ends is 7 bases. The germline V gene provides CDR1 SNHLY and CDR2 FYNNEI. This clonotype was obtained from a girl aged 2 to 10 with aplastic anemia, due to receive a stem cell transplant. The sample consisted of PBMCs, taken before TCRalphabeta/CD19-depleted stem cell transplant. The sequence is built from TRBV2 and TRBJ2-5, with the D gene call left open. The CDR3 has the sequence CASSEVVETQYF. The DNA reads as follows: TGTGCCAGCAGTGAGGTCGTGGAGACCCAGTACTTC.